These 3 T cell receptor beta chains were sequenced from one sample in a study of T cell responses to AZD1222 COVID-19 vaccine. The assay was immunoSEQ multiplex PCR, and TCRdb's table has in-frame clones only and misses some. The table has roughly 150,000 clones, about 93% seen once. Sample: peripheral blood, taken on day 0 of AZD1222 vaccination. The receptors come from an adult in good health.

The V and J genes are TRBV6-6 and TRBJ2-7, with D perhaps matching TRBD1 (6 bases). Germline CDR1 MNHNY, CDR2 SVGAGI (reference sequence). Deletions cut 5 bases from V and 3 bases from J, with 8 bases between. The CDR3 covers 12 residues. The chain's CDR3 is CASSGQSYEQYF. The CDR3 coding sequence is TGTGCCAGCAGTGGACAGAGCTACGAGCAGTACTTC.

The chain combines TRBV7-9 with TRBJ2-3; 12 nucleotides align to TRBD2. J lost 0 bases, V lost 5 bases, and 3 bases had no gene match. The CDR3 loop spans 16 amino acids. Germline assignment: CDR1 SEHNR and CDR2 FQNEAQ (reference sequence). The CDR3 region is CASSPGTSGSTDTQYF. The CDR3 bases are TGTGCCAGCAGCCCCGGGACTAGCGGGAGCACAGATACGCAGTATTTT.

V usage is TRBV7-2 and J usage is TRBJ2-3; TRBD1 or TRBD2 may be the D gene (5 bases each). CDR1 is SGHTA, CDR2 FQGNSA, per germline. Trimming took 0 bases from V and 8 from J, leaving 15 bases between them. The CDR3 has 15 amino acids. CDR3 loop: CASSLAGDGRGTQYF. The CDR3 DNA sequence: TGTGCCAGCAGCTTAGCCGGGGACGGGCGAGGTACGCAGTATTTT. The full variable domain, with the rest looked up from reference TRBV7-2 and TRBJ2-3, is GAGVSQSPSNKVTEKGKDVELRCDPISGHTALYWYRQSLGQGLEFLIYFQGNSAPDKSGLPSDRFSAERTGGSVSTLTIQRTQQEDSAVYLCASSLAGDGRGTQYFGPGTRLTVL.